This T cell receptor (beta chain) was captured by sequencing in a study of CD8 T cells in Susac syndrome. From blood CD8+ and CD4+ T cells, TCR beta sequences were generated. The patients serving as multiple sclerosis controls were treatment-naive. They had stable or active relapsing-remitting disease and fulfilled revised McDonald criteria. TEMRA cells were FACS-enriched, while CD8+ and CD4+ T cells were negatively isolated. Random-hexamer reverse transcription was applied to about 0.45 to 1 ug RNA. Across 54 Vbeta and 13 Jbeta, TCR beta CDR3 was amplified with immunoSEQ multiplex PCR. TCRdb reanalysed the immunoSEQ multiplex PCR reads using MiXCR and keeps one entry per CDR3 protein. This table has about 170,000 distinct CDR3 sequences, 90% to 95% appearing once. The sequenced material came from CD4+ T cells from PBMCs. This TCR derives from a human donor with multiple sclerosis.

The DNA for the CDR3 is TGTGCCAGCAGCTCTGGTGAGGGCCTCGGACGTGGGCAGCCCCAGCATTTT. Its translation: CASSSGEGLGRGQPQHF. This sequence joins TRBV7-2 and TRBJ1-5; no definite D call. The CDR3 has 17 residues. V was trimmed by 4 bases and J by 7 bases, leaving 23 bases between them. The germline V gene encodes CDR1 SGHTA and CDR2 FQGNSA.